This T cell receptor beta chain was profiled in a study of shared clonotypes between healthy human individuals. The table came from immunoSEQ multiplex PCR; TCRdb's copy has only in-frame clones and leaves some out. The sample consists of a few million clones, roughly nine tenths of them appearing once. Germline loops: CDR1 MNHNY, CDR2 SVGAGI (reference sequence). The CDR3 runs 13 residues. V shed 0 bases and J shed 6 bases, with 5 bases lying between them. In the case of this clone: The antigen is not known.

Study results and limitations: Against clonotypes common to all four donors, non-shared ones had lower generation probabilities. An effect of sequencing depth on clonotype sharing among donors was expected.

The sequencing input was naive CD4+ T cells sorted from blood. Documented subset: CD45RA+ positively selected. The clonotype was recovered from a man aged 18-30 years in good health. The genes are TRBV6-6 and TRBJ2-2; D not certain. The CDR3 here is CASSYSRAGELFF. CDR3 in DNA: TGTGCCAGCAGTTACTCACGCGCCGGGGAGCTGTTTTTT.